The 27 T cell receptor beta chains given below trace back to one sample, sequenced in a study of T cell responses to AZD1222 COVID-19 vaccine. Produced via immunoSEQ multiplex PCR; TCRdb's table is partial and in-frame only. The sample has about 190,000 clones; approximately 92% are singletons. This specimen consisted of peripheral blood, obtained on day 0 of AZD1222 vaccination. Receptors originate from an adult in good health.

This clone was seen once. The J gene is TRBJ2-1, the V gene TRBV4-1; 9 positions match TRBD1. This CDR3 region has 16 residues. Germline values: CDR1 MGHRA, CDR2 YSYEKL. The trim removed 0 bases at V and 3 bases at J, leaving 3 bases unmatched. The CDR3 protein is CASSQEGTGIYNEQFF. As DNA, the CDR3 is TGCGCCAGCAGCCAAGAGGGGACAGGGATCTACAATGAGCAGTTCTTC.

The chain recombines TRBV7-2 with TRBJ2-3; D ambiguous. Trimming stripped 2 bases from V and 2 bases from J, with 8 bases between. Looked up from germline, CDR1 is SGHTA and CDR2 is FQGNSA. The CDR3 has 14 amino acids. The CDR3 DNA sequence: TGTGCCAGCAGCTTATCTCCAGCCACAGATACGCAGTATTTT. Translation gives CASSLSPATDTQYF.

This clone was detected once. J is TRBJ2-1 and V is TRBV30; TRBD2 matches 16 bases. This CDR3 spans 16 amino acids. Per the germline V gene, CDR1 is GTSNPN and CDR2 is SVGIG (reference sequence). V shed 5 bases, J shed 8 bases, and the junction held 9 bases outside the gene matches. CDR3 DNA: TGTGCCTGGGGGCATGGGACTAGCGGGGGGGCCGATGAGCAGTTCTTC. It codes for CAWGHGTSGGADEQFF.

This chain uses TRBV18 with TRBJ1-4; D may be TRBD1 (6 bases). This CDR3 contains 16 residues. CDR1 and CDR2 (germline): KGHSH, LQKENI. Trimming took off 3 bases at V and 6 bases at J, with 17 bases between the two ends. The chain's CDR3 is CASSPTPGQVDEKLFF. CDR3 DNA sequence: TGTGCCAGCTCACCTACACCGGGACAAGTTGATGAAAAACTGTTTTTT. Variable domain in full (rest from reference TRBV18 and TRBJ1-4): NAGVMQNPRHLVRRRGQEARLRCSPMKGHSHVYWYRQLPEEGLKFMVYLQKENIIDESGMPKERFSAEFPKEGPSILRIQQVVRGDSAAYFCASSPTPGQVDEKLFFGSGTQLSVL.

The chain combines TRBV9 with TRBJ1-5; D gene ambiguous. The germline V gene has CDR1 SGDLS and CDR2 YYNGEE. V was shortened by 0 bases and J by 4 bases, with 5 bases between the two germline ends. This CDR3 region has 13 residues. CDR3 sequence reads: CASSVVPNQPQHF. The CDR3 DNA is TGTGCCAGCAGCGTAGTTCCAAATCAGCCCCAGCATTTT.

V usage is TRBV6-5 and J usage is TRBJ2-7, with D perhaps matching TRBD1 (6 bases). This CDR3 is built from 14 residues. Germline V gives CDR1 MNHEY, CDR2 SVGAGI. The V gene lost 8 bases and the J gene lost 2 bases, with 16 bases spanning the gap. CDR3 DNA sequence: TGTGCCAGCCAACGGGACACAGCCACCTACGAGCAGTACTTC. Protein product: CASQRDTATYEQYF.

The V and J genes are TRBV2 and TRBJ1-2, with D perhaps matching TRBD1 (5 bases). With 6 bases removed from V and 4 bases from J, the gap between germline ends came to 15 bases. This CDR3 is 14 amino acids long. The V gene's germline CDR1 is SNHLY and CDR2 FYNNEI. CDR3 in amino acids: CASRATARGYGYTF. The CDR3 coding sequence is TGTGCCAGCAGGGCGACAGCCCGGGGCTATGGCTACACCTTC.

The chain is built from TRBV18 and TRBJ2-3; D is ambiguous. Per the germline V gene, CDR1 is KGHSH and CDR2 is LQKENI. Between the trimmed V and J ends, which lost 3 bases and 2 bases, there was a span of 12 bases. The CDR3 is made up of 15 amino acids. This CDR3 is CASSPSSIITDTQYF. CDR3 DNA sequence: TGTGCCAGCTCACCTTCCTCGATTATCACAGATACGCAGTATTTT. Based on the CDR3 plus reference TRBV18 and TRBJ2-3, the full variable domain is NAGVMQNPRHLVRRRGQEARLRCSPMKGHSHVYWYRQLPEEGLKFMVYLQKENIIDESGMPKERFSAEFPKEGPSILRIQQVVRGDSAAYFCASSPSSIITDTQYFGPGTRLTVL.

The J gene is TRBJ1-2, the V gene TRBV9, with 7 bases lining up with TRBD1. V dropped 2 bases and J dropped 4; count of bases not matched to a gene: 5. Germline V CDR1 and CDR2: SGDLS, YYNGEE. CDR3 size: 14 residues. In nucleotides, the CDR3 is TGTGCCAGCAGCGTGGAGGACAGGCGCTATGGCTACACCTTC. As protein: CASSVEDRRYGYTF.

The V and J genes are TRBV5-8 and TRBJ2-1; perhaps TRBD2 as D (5 bases). Trimming took 0 bases from V and 0 from J, leaving 7 bases between them. CDR3 length: 15 residues. CDR1 and CDR2 from the germline V gene are SGHTS and YDEGEE. This CDR3 is CASSLEGSSYNEQFF. CDR3 DNA: TGTGCCAGCAGCTTGGAAGGGAGCTCCTACAATGAGCAGTTCTTC.

The chain joins TRBV6-5 to TRBJ1-2; D gene unclear. CDR3 length: 12 residues. Germline loops: CDR1 MNHEY, CDR2 SVGAGI. The ends were cut back, 6 bases at V and 5 bases at J, with 10 bases in the middle. The CDR3 nucleotides read TGTGCCAGCAGGGCAGCCGCTTATGGCTACACCTTC. This translates into CASRAAAYGYTF.

The sample holds a few counts of this clone. The V call is TRBV13, the J call TRBJ1-2; tentatively, D is TRBD1 (5 bases). V gave up 5 bases and J gave up 6 bases, with 16 bases separating them. Per the germline V gene, CDR1 is PRHDT and CDR2 is FYEKMQ (reference sequence). This CDR3 has 14 amino acids. The CDR3: CASSPDGGWDGYTF. CDR3 sequence (DNA): TGTGCCAGCAGCCCCGACGGGGGTTGGGATGGCTACACCTTC. The full variable domain, rest sourced from reference TRBV13 and TRBJ1-2, is AAGVIQSPRHLIKEKRETATLKCYPIPRHDTVYWYQQGPGQDPQFLISFYEKMQSDKGSIPDRFSAQQFSDYHSELNMSSLELGDSALYFCASSPDGGWDGYTFGSGTRLTVV.

The chain combines TRBV10-3 with TRBJ2-1; 9 bases line up with TRBD1. The CDR3 extends over 14 amino acids. Germline V lookup: CDR1 ENHRY, CDR2 SYGVKD. The junction had 5 bases not matched to a gene; V was cut back by 10 bases and J by 1 base. This CDR3 is CATTGGESYNEQFF. For the CDR3, the DNA is TGTGCCACAACAGGGGGCGAATCCTACAATGAGCAGTTCTTC.

Notes on this clone: The identical CDR3 is also encoded by other nucleotide sequences in the sample. The chain has TRBV18 and TRBJ1-5; D is uncertain. The length of the CDR3 is 14 residues. Trimming took off 4 bases at V and 1 base at J, with 8 bases between the two ends. Germline CDR1 KGHSH, CDR2 LQKENI. The CDR3 spells CASSLSPSNQPQHF. CDR3 coding DNA: TGTGCCAGCTCACTATCCCCCAGCAATCAGCCCCAGCATTTT. The variable domain in full, with the rest retrieved from reference TRBV18 and TRBJ1-5, is NAGVMQNPRHLVRRRGQEARLRCSPMKGHSHVYWYRQLPEEGLKFMVYLQKENIIDESGMPKERFSAEFPKEGPSILRIQQVVRGDSAAYFCASSLSPSNQPQHFGDGTRLSIL.

This sequence joins TRBV6-6 and TRBJ1-4; the match to TRBD1 covers 10 bases. Germline V gene lookup returns CDR1 MNHNY and CDR2 SVGAGI (reference sequence). Trimming cost V 2 bases and J 9 bases; bases outside gene matches: 9. This CDR3 comprises 16 residues. The CDR3 loop reads CASSYARQGARQKLFF. In DNA form, the CDR3 reads TGTGCCAGCAGTTACGCGAGACAGGGGGCGCGGCAAAAACTGTTTTTT.

The CDR3 sequence is CASSQPQPSGDYEQYF. CDR3 DNA sequence: TGCGCCAGCAGCCAACCTCAACCTAGCGGGGATTACGAGCAGTACTTC. The chain recombines TRBV4-1 with TRBJ2-7, with 9 bases lining up with TRBD2. The CDR3 spans 16 residues. Germline V lookup: CDR1 MGHRA, CDR2 YSYEKL. V was pared by 2 bases and J by 4 bases, with 9 bases of the junction left unmatched.

V usage is TRBV5-1 and J usage is TRBJ1-4; D remains ambiguous. The germline V gene has CDR1 SGHRS and CDR2 YFSETQ. Trimming left V 1 base short and J 4 bases short, with 14 bases between. The CDR3 is made up of 16 amino acids. CDR3 sequence: CASSLLGAGSNEKLFF. Written as DNA, the CDR3 is TGCGCCAGCAGCTTGTTGGGTGCGGGAAGTAATGAAAAACTGTTTTTT.

V and J are TRBV18 and TRBJ1-3; D remains ambiguous. V lost 1 base and J lost 0, with 7 bases in between. Per germline, CDR1 KGHSH and CDR2 LQKENI. The CDR3 is 15 residues long. CDR3 loop: CASSPQGSSGNTIYF. CDR3 DNA: TGTGCCAGCTCACCACAGGGCAGCTCTGGAAACACCATATATTTT. The whole variable domain, filled in from reference TRBV18 and TRBJ1-3, reads NAGVMQNPRHLVRRRGQEARLRCSPMKGHSHVYWYRQLPEEGLKFMVYLQKENIIDESGMPKERFSAEFPKEGPSILRIQQVVRGDSAAYFCASSPQGSSGNTIYFGEGSWLTVV.

The chain carries TRBV7-9 and TRBJ1-6; no firm D call. In germline, CDR1 is SEHNR, CDR2 FQNEAQ (reference sequence). V was shortened by 6 bases and J by 12 bases, with 15 bases between the two germline ends. There are 13 residues in the CDR3. As DNA, the CDR3 is TGTGCCAGCAGACCCGACGGAGCCCTACCCCTCCACTTT. This encodes CASRPDGALPLHF.

This sequence joins TRBV5-8 and TRBJ2-7; no clear D gene. CDR1 SGHTS and CDR2 YDEGEE come from the germline V gene. The CDR3 length is 14 residues. V was pared by 2 bases and J by 0 bases, with 9 bases between. CDR3 coding DNA: TGTGCCAGCAGCTTAGCGTCAAGCTCCTACGAGCAGTACTTC. Amino acid sequence: CASSLASSSYEQYF. Together with reference TRBV5-8 and TRBJ2-7, the CDR3 gives the full variable domain: EAGVTQSPTHLIKTRGQQATLRCSPISGHTSVYWYQQALGLGLQFLLWYDEGEERNRGNFPPRFSGRQFPNYSSELNVNALELEDSALYLCASSLASSSYEQYFGPGTRLTVT.

This sequence joins TRBV7-2 and TRBJ1-2; 7 bases map to TRBD1. In germline, CDR1 is SGHTA, CDR2 FQGNSA. This CDR3 comprises 13 residues. The junction had 2 bases not matched to a gene; V was cut back by 3 bases and J by 4 bases. DNA for the CDR3: TGTGCCAGCAGCTTCGGACAGGTCTATGGCTACACCTTC. This gives the protein CASSFGQVYGYTF.

The gene calls are TRBV9 and TRBJ2-1; no definite D call. This CDR3 is built from 14 residues. The V end lost 3 bases, the J end lost 1 base, and 8 bases lay between the germline ends. Germline-derived CDR1 and CDR2 are SGDLS and YYNGEE. CDR3 sequence: CASSADVSYNEQFF. CDR3 bases: TGTGCCAGCAGCGCGGACGTTTCCTACAATGAGCAGTTCTTC.

The chain has TRBV19 and TRBJ1-1; 8 bases agree with TRBD1. There are 15 residues in the CDR3. The germline gives CDR1 LNHDA, CDR2 SQIVND (reference sequence). V was clipped by 2 bases and J by 3 bases; unmatched bases: 5. The CDR3 protein is CASSIRTGGYTEAFF. The CDR3 nucleotides are TGTGCCAGTAGTATACGAACAGGGGGTTACACTGAAGCTTTCTTT.

This clone was seen just once. Sequence at one end of the junction differs from germline and may be a read error. CDR3 in DNA: TGTGCCAGCAGTTTAAAGGGCAATCAGCCCCCGCATTTT. The encoded protein is CASSLKGNQPPHF. The chain uses TRBV28 and TRBJ1-5; D is ambiguous. The length of the CDR3 is 13 residues. CDR1 is MDHEN, CDR2 SYDVKM, per germline.

The V call is TRBV28, the J call TRBJ2-3; D remains ambiguous. Trimming took off 3 bases at V and 3 bases at J, with 1 base between the two ends. This CDR3 is 11 amino acids long. Germline CDR1 MDHEN, CDR2 SYDVKM. The CDR3 protein is CASSFTDTQYF. As DNA, the CDR3 is TGTGCCAGCAGTTTTACAGATACGCAGTATTTT.

V and J are TRBV4-3 and TRBJ1-1; weak D call: TRBD1 (5 bases). From germline, CDR1 is LGHNA and CDR2 YSLEER. V gave up 1 base and J gave up 4 bases, with 13 bases separating them. CDR3 length: 15 residues. The CDR3 DNA follows: TGCGCCAGCAGCCAAGTGGGGCGACGGAGCACTGAAGCTTTCTTT. This translates into CASSQVGRRSTEAFF.

This clone has only a few counts. The chain couples TRBV5-1 to TRBJ2-5, with TRBD2 as a possible D gene (5 bases). Germline values: CDR1 SGHRS, CDR2 YFSETQ. This CDR3 has 15 amino acids. Trimming removed 4 bases at V and 4 bases at J, with 17 bases between. The CDR3 protein is CASSPGMGGRETQYF. The CDR3 DNA reads as TGCGCCAGCAGCCCCGGCATGGGCGGGCGAGAGACCCAGTACTTC.